This T cell receptor (beta chain) was identified in a study of T-cell reconstitution after alpha-beta-depleted transplantation in children. Study-level results: Reports say that about two months after transplant, the alpha-beta T cells came out of several hundred graft clones that had expanded. Most T-cell counts and diversity one year after the transplant came from T cells that were newly produced. Surviving thymic progenitors and recipient T cells were the source of high TCRbeta diversity at day 60 in some patients.

With regard to this clonotype: Antigen: not known. Mismatch with germline at one junction end may stem from a read error.

The CDR3 length is 13 residues. The germline V gene has CDR1 MNHNS and CDR2 SASEGT. For TCRbeta, the library was prepared with unique molecular identifiers. TCRdb used MiXCR to reprocess the PCR reads, holding one entry per CDR3 protein. Of more than 200,000 distinct CDR3 sequences listed, around 25% are singletons. This chain joins TRBV6-1 and TRBJ2-7; maybe TRBD2 (6 bases). This specimen consisted of PBMCs, obtained before TCRalphabeta/CD19-depleted stem cell transplant. This receptor was taken from a girl aged 2-10 years with Fanconi anemia, due to receive a stem cell transplant. This CDR3 is CVSISGSSYEQYF. As DNA, the CDR3 is TGTGTCAGCATTAGCGGTTCATCGTACGAGCAGTACTTC.